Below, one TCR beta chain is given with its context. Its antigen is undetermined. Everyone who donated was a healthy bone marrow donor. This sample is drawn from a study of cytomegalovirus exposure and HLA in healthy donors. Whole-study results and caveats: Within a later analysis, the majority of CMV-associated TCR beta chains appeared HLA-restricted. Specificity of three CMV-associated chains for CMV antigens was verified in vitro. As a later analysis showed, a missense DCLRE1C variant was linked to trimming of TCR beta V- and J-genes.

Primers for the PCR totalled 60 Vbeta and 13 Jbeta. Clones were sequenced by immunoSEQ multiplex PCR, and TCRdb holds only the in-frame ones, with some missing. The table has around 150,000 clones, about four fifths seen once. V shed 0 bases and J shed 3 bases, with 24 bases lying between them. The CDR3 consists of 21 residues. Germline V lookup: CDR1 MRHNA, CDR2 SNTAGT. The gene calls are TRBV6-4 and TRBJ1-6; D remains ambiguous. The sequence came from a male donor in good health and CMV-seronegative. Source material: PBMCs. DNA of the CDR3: TGTGCCAGCAGTGACTCCTTGGCGGGGTATTTTGGGTTTGGCTATAATTCACCCCTCCACTTT. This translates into CASSDSLAGYFGFGYNSPLHF.